These 14 T cell receptor beta chains originate from one sample sequenced in a study of OX40 agonist ivuxolimab in advanced cancers. TCRdb's table, derived via immunoSEQ multiplex PCR, lists solely in-frame clones and lacks some. The sample consists of 81,000 or so clones, about 93% of them appearing once. The input for sequencing was CD4+ or CD8+ T cells sorted from blood, taken in a trial of the OX40 agonist ivuxolimab. These receptors all come from an adult with an advanced solid tumor such as melanoma, head and neck, liver or kidney cancer.

The rearrangement uses TRBV16 and TRBJ2-7; possible D gene TRBD2, 5 bases. Germline assignment: CDR1 KGHSY and CDR2 FQNENV. Trimming shortened V by 8 bases and J by 7 bases, and 21 bases separated the two germline ends. This CDR3 region has 14 residues. The CDR3 loop reads CASCSSVGPGEQYF. CDR3 nucleotides: TGTGCCAGCTGCTCCTCAGTGGGTCCGGGGGAGCAGTACTTC.

The CDR3 nucleotides are TGTGCCAGCAGTCGCTGGGGGGATGGCTACACCTTC. Residues: CASSRWGDGYTF. The rearrangement joins TRBV27 to TRBJ1-2; possibly TRBD1 for D (5 bases). The CDR3 is 12 residues long. Trimming shortened V by 5 bases and J by 6 bases, and 10 bases separated the two germline ends. Germline V CDR1 and CDR2: MNHEY, SMNVEV (reference sequence).

The J gene is TRBJ1-1, the V gene TRBV4-3; D ambiguous. The CDR3 contains 14 residues. V lost 1 base to trimming and J lost 1 base, with 7 bases between them. Germline-derived CDR1 and CDR2 are LGHNA and YSLEER. The CDR3: CASSQASENTEAFF. In DNA, the CDR3 is TGCGCCAGCAGCCAAGCCAGCGAGAACACTGAAGCTTTCTTT.

V is TRBV7-9 and J is TRBJ1-2; perhaps TRBD1 as D (5 bases). Germline V gene lookup returns CDR1 SEHNR and CDR2 FQNEAQ (reference sequence). This CDR3 spans 13 amino acids. V was pared by 3 bases and J by 3 bases, with 8 bases between. CDR3 nucleotides: TGTGCCAGCAGCTTCGGGACGGACTATGGCTACACCTTC. Translated, it gives CASSFGTDYGYTF.

V is TRBV18 and J is TRBJ2-3, with D unclear. CDR1 is KGHSH, CDR2 LQKENI, per germline. There are 12 residues in the CDR3. V was cut by 1 base and J by 3 bases, with 2 bases left in between. CDR3: CASSPRTDTQYF. DNA for the CDR3: TGTGCCAGCTCACCACGAACAGATACGCAGTATTTT.

In its sample, this clone was seen once. This chain joins TRBV27 and TRBJ2-3, with 9 nucleotides matching TRBD2. The CDR3 has 15 residues. Germline trimming cut 4 bases from V and 4 bases from J; bases unmatched to any gene: 6. Germline loops: CDR1 MNHEY, CDR2 SMNVEV (reference sequence). The CDR3 bases are TGTGCCAGCAGTTGGGCGGGAGGGAGGTCAGATACGCAGTATTTT. This encodes CASSWAGGRSDTQYF.

V usage is TRBV4-1 and J usage is TRBJ2-5; D is possibly TRBD2 (6 bases). With 2 bases removed from V and 4 bases from J, the gap between germline ends came to 11 bases. Germline-derived CDR1 and CDR2 are MGHRA and YSYEKL. The CDR3 totals 14 residues. This CDR3 is CASSQFGGAETQYF. Here the CDR3 DNA reads TGCGCCAGCAGCCAATTCGGGGGTGCAGAGACCCAGTACTTC.

This clone appeared once. The V call is TRBV4-3, the J call TRBJ2-1; a possible D gene is TRBD1 (6 bases). Trimming took off 1 base at V and 1 base at J, with 8 bases between the two ends. This CDR3 spans 15 amino acids. The V gene's germline CDR1 is LGHNA and CDR2 YSLEER. The DNA of the CDR3 is TGCGCCAGCAGCCAAGTAGGGGGTTCCTACAATGAGCAGTTCTTC. Protein product: CASSQVGGSYNEQFF.

The J gene is TRBJ1-2, the V gene TRBV28; unclear D gene. The CDR3 loop spans 12 amino acids. V gave up 8 bases and J gave up 5 bases, with 12 bases separating them. Germline V gene lookup returns CDR1 MDHEN and CDR2 SYDVKM. The CDR3 sequence: CASGEPPYGYTF. CDR3 sequence (DNA): TGTGCCAGCGGGGAACCCCCGTATGGCTACACCTTC.

The V call is TRBV27, the J call TRBJ2-7; D is unresolved. This CDR3 is built from 13 residues. V gave up 2 bases and J gave up 2 bases, with 7 bases separating them. The germline gives CDR1 MNHEY, CDR2 SMNVEV (reference sequence). Here the CDR3 DNA reads TGTGCCAGCAGTTTAGACTGGACCTACGAGCAGTACTTC. Translated: CASSLDWTYEQYF.

This chain connects TRBV5-1 to TRBJ2-1; D possibly corresponds to TRBD1 (6 bases). This CDR3 is built from 14 residues. Per the germline V gene, CDR1 is SGHRS and CDR2 is YFSETQ. Trimming removed 5 bases from V and 0 bases from J, with 9 bases in between. The CDR3 DNA is TGCGCCAGCAGTGGGGGCCTCTCCTACAATGAGCAGTTCTTC. Protein sequence: CASSGGLSYNEQFF.

The gene calls are TRBV5-1 and TRBJ1-2; D may be TRBD1 (5 bases). The germline V and J ends were trimmed by 3 bases and 5 bases, with 14 bases remaining between them. Germline CDR1 SGHRS, CDR2 YFSETQ. The CDR3 is 14 residues long. The CDR3 nucleotides are TGCGCCAGCAGCTGGGGAGGGGACTGGTATGGCTACACCTTC. Protein: CASSWGGDWYGYTF.

The rearrangement links TRBV27 to TRBJ2-1, with 10 bases that match TRBD2. Losses at the gene ends were 6 bases for V and 4 bases for J; bases not matched to a gene: 6. Germline CDR1 and CDR2: MNHEY and SMNVEV (reference sequence). The CDR3 contains 15 residues. This CDR3 reads CASSTGTSAYNEQFF. Written as DNA, the CDR3 is TGTGCCAGCAGCACCGGGACTAGCGCGTACAATGAGCAGTTCTTC.

This clone was observed a handful of times. The chain is built from TRBV6-5 and TRBJ1-2; D unclear. The germline V gene has CDR1 MNHEY and CDR2 SVGAGI. This CDR3 comprises 14 residues. V was shortened by 7 bases and J by 8 bases, with 20 bases between the two germline ends. The CDR3 DNA is TGTGCCAGCAACCTCCGGGGAGCTAAAGGCGGCTACACCTTC. Its translation is CASNLRGAKGGYTF.